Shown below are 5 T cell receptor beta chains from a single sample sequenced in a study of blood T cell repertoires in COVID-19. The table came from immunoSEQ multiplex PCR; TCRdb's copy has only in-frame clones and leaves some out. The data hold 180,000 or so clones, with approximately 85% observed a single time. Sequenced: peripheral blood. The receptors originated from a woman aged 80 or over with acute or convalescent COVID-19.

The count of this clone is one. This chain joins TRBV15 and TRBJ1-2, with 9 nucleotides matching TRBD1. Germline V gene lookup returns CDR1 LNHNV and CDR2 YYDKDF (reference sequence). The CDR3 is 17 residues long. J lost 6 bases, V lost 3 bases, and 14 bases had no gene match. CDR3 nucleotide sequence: TGTGCCACCAGCAGGCCCGGGACAGGGACCATTGGGAATGGCTACACCTTC. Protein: CATSRPGTGTIGNGYTF.

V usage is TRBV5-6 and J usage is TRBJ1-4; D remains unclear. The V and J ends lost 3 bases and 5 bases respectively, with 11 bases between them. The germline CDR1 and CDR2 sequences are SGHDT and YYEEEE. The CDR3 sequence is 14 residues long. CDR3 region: CASSWERKNEKLFF. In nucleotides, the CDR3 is TGTGCCAGCAGCTGGGAGCGGAAAAATGAAAAACTGTTTTTT. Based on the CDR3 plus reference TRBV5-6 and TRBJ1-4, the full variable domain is DAGVTQSPTHLIKTRGQQVTLRCSPKSGHDTVSWYQQALGQGPQFIFQYYEEEERQRGNFPDRFSGHQFPNYSSELNVNALLLGDSALYLCASSWERKNEKLFFGSGTQLSVL.

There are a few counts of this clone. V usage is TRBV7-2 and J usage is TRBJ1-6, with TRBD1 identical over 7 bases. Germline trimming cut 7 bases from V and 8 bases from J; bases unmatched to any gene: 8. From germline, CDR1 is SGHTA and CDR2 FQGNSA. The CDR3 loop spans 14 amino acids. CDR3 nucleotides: TGTGCCAGCACCACAGGGGCCCTTCATTCACCCCTCCACTTT. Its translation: CASTTGALHSPLHF. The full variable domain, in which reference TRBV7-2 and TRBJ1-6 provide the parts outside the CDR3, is GAGVSQSPSNKVTEKGKDVELRCDPISGHTALYWYRQSLGQGLEFLIYFQGNSAPDKSGLPSDRFSAERTGGSVSTLTIQRTQQEDSAVYLCASTTGALHSPLHFGNGTRLTVT.

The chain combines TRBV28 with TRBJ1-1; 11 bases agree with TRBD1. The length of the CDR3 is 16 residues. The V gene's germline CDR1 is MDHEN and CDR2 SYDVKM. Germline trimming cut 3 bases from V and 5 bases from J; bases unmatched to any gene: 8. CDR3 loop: CASSLVGQGVRTEAFF. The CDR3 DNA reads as TGTGCCAGCAGTTTGGTGGGACAGGGGGTTAGGACTGAAGCTTTCTTT.

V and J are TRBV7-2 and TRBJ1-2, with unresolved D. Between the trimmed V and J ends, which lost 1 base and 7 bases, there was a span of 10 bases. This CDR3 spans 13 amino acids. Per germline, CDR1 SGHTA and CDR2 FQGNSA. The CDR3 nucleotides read TGTGCCAGCAGCTTAGTGGGCATCGGTGGCTACACCTTC. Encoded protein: CASSLVGIGGYTF.